These 31 T cell receptor beta chains were sequenced from one sample in a study of blood T cell repertoires in COVID-19 (dated by TCRdb to 2018 to 2020). Libraries were made using the immunoSEQ multiplex PCR assay. TCRdb holds this immuneACCESS table with in-frame rearrangements only. Some clones are missing; in checked studies, unresolved V genes explain under half, and the rest has no known cause. In all, the sample holds roughly 150,000 clones, and 75% to 85% of those were seen once. Approximately 7.1% of the sample goes to the ten largest clones. Source material: peripheral blood. Source of these receptors: a woman between 45 and 60 years old in a cohort sampled during active or convalescent COVID-19.

The chain links TRBV6-5 to TRBJ2-3; TRBD2 is a possible D gene (5 bases). Trimming shortened V by 2 bases and J by 6 bases, and 6 bases separated the two germline ends. CDR3 size: 12 residues. Germline loops: CDR1 MNHEY, CDR2 SVGAGI. The CDR3, as DNA: TGTGCCAGCAGTTACGAGGGTGATACGCAGTATTTT. Translation gives CASSYEGDTQYF.

The chain has TRBV5-5 and TRBJ2-7; D ambiguous. Trimming took 2 bases from V and 0 from J, leaving 9 bases between them. The CDR3 has 14 amino acids. The germline V gene has CDR1 SGHKS and CDR2 YYEKEE (reference sequence). In DNA form, the CDR3 reads TGTGCCAGCAGCTTCGTGGCGGACTCCTACGAGCAGTACTTC. Translating it yields CASSFVADSYEQYF.

This clone was seen more than once but under ten times. The chain recombines TRBV15 with TRBJ1-2; 10 nucleotides match TRBD1. V gave up 4 bases and J gave up 6 bases; unmatched junction bases: 5. Germline V gene sequence: CDR1 LNHNV, CDR2 YYDKDF (reference sequence). CDR3 length: 14 amino acids. The CDR3 DNA reads as TGTGCCACCAGCAAAGACAGGGGGCATAATGGCTACACCTTC. This translates into CATSKDRGHNGYTF.

The genes are TRBV7-9 and TRBJ2-2, with unresolved D. Trimming pared 4 bases from V and 5 bases from J, leaving 8 bases between. This CDR3 is built from 13 residues. Germline V gene data show CDR1 as SEHNR and CDR2 as FQNEAQ (reference sequence). The CDR3 coding sequence is TGTGCCAGCAGCTCACAACCTACCGGGGAGCTGTTTTTT. It encodes CASSSQPTGELFF.

CDR3 in DNA: TGTGCCAGCAGTTTCCATTTCGTGGGACAGGGTGGCTATGGCTACACCTTC. This translates into CASSFHFVGQGGYGYTF. This chain links TRBV27 with TRBJ1-2; TRBD1 matches 9 bases. V gave up 3 bases and J gave up 4 bases; unmatched junction bases: 12. The CDR3 is 17 amino acids. CDR1 is MNHEY, CDR2 SMNVEV, per germline (reference sequence).

The J gene is TRBJ2-5, the V gene TRBV2; no clear D gene. The V gene lost 3 bases and the J gene lost 2 bases, with 4 bases spanning the gap. Per the germline V gene, CDR1 is SNHLY and CDR2 is FYNNEI. The CDR3 has 12 amino acids. DNA for the CDR3: TGTGCCAGCAGTGACTTACAAGAGACCCAGTACTTC. It encodes CASSDLQETQYF.

The genes are TRBV9 and TRBJ2-5, with 8 positions matching TRBD2. Germline V gives CDR1 SGDLS, CDR2 YYNGEE. V lost 3 bases, J lost 3 bases, and 4 bases stayed unmatched. This CDR3 spans 14 amino acids. For the CDR3, the DNA is TGTGCCAGCAGCGCGGGGGGGCAAAAAGAGACCCAGTACTTC. As protein: CASSAGGQKETQYF.

The chain links TRBV6-5 to TRBJ2-3; D remains unclear. Germline-derived CDR1 and CDR2 are MNHEY and SVGAGI. This CDR3 is 13 amino acids long. The V gene lost 4 bases and the J gene lost 4 bases, with 9 bases spanning the gap. CDR3 loop: CASSSPFADTQYF. CDR3 coding DNA: TGTGCCAGCAGTTCCCCATTTGCAGATACGCAGTATTTT.

This sequence joins TRBV10-1 and TRBJ2-4; D is possibly TRBD1 (5 bases). Trimming took off 5 bases at V and 3 bases at J, with 11 bases between the two ends. The length of the CDR3 is 14 residues. The germline V gene has CDR1 WNHNN and CDR2 SYGVQD (reference sequence). The CDR3 region has the DNA TGCGCCAGCAGTTTAGACAGATTCAAAAACATTCAGTACTTC. This codes for CASSLDRFKNIQYF.

The V and J genes are TRBV7-8 and TRBJ1-1; 10 positions match TRBD1. Germline V CDR1 and CDR2: SGHVS, FQNEAQ. V shed 3 bases, J shed 4 bases, and the junction held 2 bases outside the gene matches. This CDR3 region has 14 residues. CDR3 residues: CASSFGTGATEAFF. The CDR3 DNA sequence: TGTGCCAGCAGCTTTGGGACAGGGGCCACTGAAGCTTTCTTT.

The chain recombines TRBV10-3 with TRBJ2-5, with 9 positions matching TRBD2. The CDR3 consists of 14 residues. CDR1 and CDR2 from the germline V gene are ENHRY and SYGVKD. Trimming cost V 6 bases and J 2 bases; bases outside gene matches: 4. CDR3 sequence: CAISRGGEQETQYF. The DNA of the CDR3 is TGTGCCATCAGCCGCGGGGGGGAACAAGAGACCCAGTACTTC.

Here the CDR3 reads CAWASGSSGGGETQYF. CDR3 sequence (DNA): TGTGCCTGGGCGTCCGGGTCTAGCGGGGGCGGAGAGACCCAGTACTTC. The chain combines TRBV30 with TRBJ2-5, with 10 bases identical to TRBD2. The junction had 13 bases not matched to a gene; V was cut back by 5 bases and J by 4 bases. This CDR3 has 16 amino acids. Germline V gene data show CDR1 as GTSNPN and CDR2 as SVGIG (reference sequence).

The chain has TRBV10-3 and TRBJ1-5; TRBD1 matches 8 bases. Germline-derived CDR1 and CDR2 are ENHRY and SYGVKD. Trimming removed 4 bases from V and 4 bases from J; junction bases left unmatched: 9. This CDR3 spans 16 amino acids. The CDR3 protein is CAISGDQGAGNQPQHF. CDR3 DNA sequence: TGTGCCATCAGTGGGGATCAGGGGGCGGGGAATCAGCCCCAGCATTTT.

The CDR3 loop reads CASSSESYEQYF. CDR3 sequence (DNA): TGTGCCAGCAGCTCCGAGTCCTACGAGCAGTACTTC. The chain links TRBV5-8 to TRBJ2-7, with no clear D. The CDR3 is 12 amino acids. CDR1 is SGHTS, CDR2 YDEGEE, per germline. Trimming cost V 3 bases and J 1 base, with 5 bases left between them.

V usage is TRBV12-3 or TRBV12-4 and J usage is TRBJ2-5, with D maybe TRBD2 (5 bases). The CDR3 length is 12 residues. Trimming pared 6 bases from V and 7 bases from J, leaving 12 bases between. The CDR3 region is CASSSRAGTQYF. The CDR3 DNA sequence: TGTGCCAGCAGCTCTCGGGCGGGGACCCAGTACTTC.

The J gene is TRBJ1-1, the V gene TRBV9; D is ambiguous. Trimming shortened V by 2 bases and J by 3 bases, and 14 bases separated the two germline ends. Per the germline V gene, CDR1 is SGDLS and CDR2 is YYNGEE. This CDR3 comprises 15 residues. CDR3 sequence (DNA): TGTGCCAGCAGCGTGAGAGGGCTCGAGGACACTGAAGCTTTCTTT. Translated: CASSVRGLEDTEAFF.

This chain connects TRBV7-2 to TRBJ1-1; D is unclear. The V gene lost 3 bases and the J gene lost 5 bases, with 13 bases spanning the gap. The germline gives CDR1 SGHTA, CDR2 FQGNSA. This CDR3 is built from 14 residues. In DNA form, the CDR3 reads TGTGCCAGCAGCTTCCGGGTCGGGTGGACTGAAGCTTTCTTT. Translated, it gives CASSFRVGWTEAFF.

This clone was counted only a few times. This sequence joins TRBV15 and TRBJ1-3, with TRBD1 identical over 8 bases. The CDR3 spans 18 residues. Germline V gene lookup returns CDR1 LNHNV and CDR2 YYDKDF (reference sequence). V trimming: 0 bases; J trimming: 4 bases; junction bases outside the gene matches: 11. The CDR3 nucleotides read TGTGCCACCAGCAGAGAGCTAAGGACAGGGACTTCCGGAAACACCATATATTTT. Amino acid sequence: CATSRELRTGTSGNTIYF.

This clone was observed a handful of times. Here the CDR3 reads CASSLSAGNTIYF. CDR3 coding DNA: TGTGCCAGCAGCTTATCGGCTGGAAACACCATATATTTT. V usage is TRBV7-2 and J usage is TRBJ1-3; D call uncertain. The CDR3 spans 13 residues. Per germline, CDR1 SGHTA and CDR2 FQGNSA. V lost 2 bases and J lost 2, with 4 bases in between. The full variable domain, with the rest looked up from reference TRBV7-2 and TRBJ1-3, is GAGVSQSPSNKVTEKGKDVELRCDPISGHTALYWYRQSLGQGLEFLIYFQGNSAPDKSGLPSDRFSAERTGGSVSTLTIQRTQQEDSAVYLCASSLSAGNTIYFGEGSWLTVV.

The J gene is TRBJ2-3, the V gene TRBV19, with TRBD1 matching 7 bases. V lost 7 bases and J lost 1; bases outside the gene matches: 5. The germline CDR1 and CDR2 sequences are LNHDA and SQIVND (reference sequence). This CDR3 has 14 amino acids. The CDR3, as DNA: TGTGCCAGTAATACAGGGGAAGGCACAGATACGCAGTATTTT. Translating gives CASNTGEGTDTQYF.

The rearrangement links TRBV4-3 to TRBJ1-2; TRBD1 is a possible D gene (5 bases). The CDR3 sequence is 16 residues long. The germline V gene has CDR1 LGHNA and CDR2 YSLEER. V was shortened by 0 bases and J by 3 bases, with 14 bases between the two germline ends. DNA for the CDR3: TGCGCCAGCAGCCAAGAGAATTGGCAGGGCCACTATGGCTACACCTTC. The encoded protein is CASSQENWQGHYGYTF.

Here the CDR3 reads CATSDWGGRSDNEQFF. The CDR3 DNA sequence: TGTGCCACCAGTGATTGGGGCGGCAGGTCAGACAATGAGCAGTTCTTC. V is TRBV24-1 and J is TRBJ2-1; tentatively, D is TRBD1 (5 bases). CDR1 KGHDR and CDR2 SFDVKD come from the germline V gene. V shed 2 bases and J shed 5 bases, with 15 bases lying between them. CDR3 length: 16 residues.

The chain employs TRBV24-1 and TRBJ1-4, with D unclear. The CDR3 loop spans 14 amino acids. V lost 3 bases and J lost 8, with 12 bases in between. Germline loops: CDR1 KGHDR, CDR2 SFDVKD. The CDR3 spells CATSDPREGEKLFF. CDR3 DNA: TGTGCCACCAGTGATCCACGGGAGGGCGAAAAACTGTTTTTT.

This clone showed up just once. The rearrangement uses TRBV15 and TRBJ1-4; no clear D gene. V shed 0 bases and J shed 4 bases, with 21 bases lying between them. The CDR3 is 19 amino acids. Germline-derived CDR1 and CDR2 are LNHNV and YYDKDF (reference sequence). The chain's CDR3 is CATSRDPPRQATHNEKLFF. The CDR3, as DNA: TGTGCCACCAGCAGAGATCCCCCACGACAAGCAACGCATAATGAAAAACTGTTTTTT.

V usage is TRBV7-3 and J usage is TRBJ2-2; TRBD2 might be the D (5 bases). Between the trimmed V and J ends, which lost 0 bases and 6 bases, there was a span of 11 bases. From germline, CDR1 is SGHTA and CDR2 FQGTGA. This CDR3 is 15 amino acids long. The chain's CDR3 is CASSLTPPGSGELFF. CDR3 in DNA: TGTGCCAGCAGCTTAACTCCCCCGGGATCCGGGGAGCTGTTTTTT.

The chain is built from TRBV5-1 and TRBJ2-5, with a weak D call TRBD2 (7 bases). V was trimmed by 2 bases and J by 4 bases, leaving 15 bases between them. The germline V gene encodes CDR1 SGHRS and CDR2 YFSETQ. The CDR3 spans 15 residues. The CDR3 nucleotides are TGCGCCAGCAGCTTCGGGGGGCGTGGTCGAGAGACCCAGTACTTC. Its translation is CASSFGGRGRETQYF.

In its sample, this clone was seen a few times. The chain is built from TRBV7-2 and TRBJ2-3; TRBD2 is a possible D gene (6 bases). This CDR3 contains 15 residues. Trimming removed 5 bases from V and 1 base from J, with 13 bases in between. Per the germline V gene, CDR1 is SGHTA and CDR2 is FQGNSA. The CDR3: CASSTAGSGTDTQYF. The CDR3 DNA is TGTGCCAGCAGCACTGCGGGGTCGGGCACAGATACGCAGTATTTT.

V and J are TRBV5-1 and TRBJ2-3, with 8 nucleotides matching TRBD2. The germline CDR1 and CDR2 sequences are SGHRS and YFSETQ. J was trimmed by 5 bases and V by 4 bases; bases with no gene match: 9. The CDR3 loop spans 15 amino acids. CDR3: CASSRPTAGGDTQYF. The CDR3 region has the DNA TGCGCCAGCAGCCGCCCCACGGCGGGGGGAGATACGCAGTATTTT.

Regarding this clone: Germline is not matched at one junction end, which may reflect a read error. The chain uses TRBV9 and TRBJ1-2, with D possibly being TRBD1 (5 bases). The CDR3 totals 13 residues. CDR1 is SGDLS and CDR2 is YYNGEE in the germline V gene. Here the CDR3 DNA reads TGTGCCAGCAGCTTTACCCCTGAGGAGGGGCCCTACTTC. Its translation: CASSFTPEEGPYF.

This chain uses TRBV14 with TRBJ1-2; TRBD1 matches 7 bases. CDR3 size: 15 residues. Trimming cost V 4 bases and J 2 bases; bases outside gene matches: 7. Germline assignment: CDR1 SGHDN and CDR2 FVKESK. Written as DNA, the CDR3 is TGTGCCAGCAGCCCTCGGACAGGTTCCAACTATGGCTACACCTTC. Its protein product is CASSPRTGSNYGYTF.

V usage is TRBV19 and J usage is TRBJ2-7; 10 nucleotides align to TRBD1. V lost 5 bases and J lost 3; bases outside the gene matches: 4. Germline V gene sequence: CDR1 LNHDA, CDR2 SQIVND (reference sequence). The length of the CDR3 is 14 residues. As DNA, the CDR3 is TGTGCCAGTAGTTTCGGGACAGGGGACTACGAGCAGTACTTC. Translation gives CASSFGTGDYEQYF.